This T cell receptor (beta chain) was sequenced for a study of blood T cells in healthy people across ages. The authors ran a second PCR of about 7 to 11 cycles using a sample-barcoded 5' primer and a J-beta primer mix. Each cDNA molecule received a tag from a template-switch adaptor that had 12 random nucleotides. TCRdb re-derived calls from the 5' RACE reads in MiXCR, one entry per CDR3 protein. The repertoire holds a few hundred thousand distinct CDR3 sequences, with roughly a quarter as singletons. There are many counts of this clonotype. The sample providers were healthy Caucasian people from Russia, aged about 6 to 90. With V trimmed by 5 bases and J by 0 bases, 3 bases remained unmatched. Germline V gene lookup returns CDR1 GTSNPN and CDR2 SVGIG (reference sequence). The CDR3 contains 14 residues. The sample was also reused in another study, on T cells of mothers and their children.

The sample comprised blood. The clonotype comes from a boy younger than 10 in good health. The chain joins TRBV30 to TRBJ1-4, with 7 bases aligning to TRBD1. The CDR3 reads CAWGTAATNEKLFF. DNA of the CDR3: TGTGCCTGGGGGACAGCTGCAACTAATGAAAAACTGTTTTTT.